Listed below are T cell receptor beta chains from one sample, sequenced in a study of T cell repertoires in cytomegalovirus infection. No antigen has been assigned to these receptors. TCRdb used MiXCR to reprocess the reads, holding one entry per CDR3 protein. The sample has about 480,000 distinct CDR3 sequences, 33% seen once. This material consisted of cultured PBMCs, taken from culture after CMV antigen stimulation. Every receptor here comes from a human donor in good health (CMV status not recorded). Some clones in this sample may be carry-over from other donors' samples. Both conserved end residues are part of each CDR3.

>TRBV7-2|TRBJ1-5
CASSLRLTGMGMSNQPQHF
>TRBV7-2|TRBJ2-1
CASSPRTGDYEQFF
>TRBV18|TRBJ2-1
CASSQTGVEQFF
>TRBV7-6|TRBJ2-5
CASSLSPSGSGETQYF
>TRBV6-2/TRBV6-3|TRBJ2-3
CASSYSSGPPTDTQYF
>TRBV7-9|TRBJ1-1
CASSLGHRNTEAFF
>TRBV6-1|TRBJ1-1
CASSEGGVTEAFF
>TRBV4-1|TRBJ2-3
CASSQDRETTQYF
>TRBV6-2/TRBV6-3|TRBJ1-2
CASRHSWETPYGYTF
>TRBV27|TRBJ2-5
CASSFVTSGQETQYF
>TRBV7-2|TRBJ2-2
CASSPWTERTGELFF
>TRBV6-6|TRBJ1-4
CASSYRGGDEKLFF
>TRBV6-6|TRBJ2-3
CASSYSTSGITDTQYF
>TRBV7-2|TRBJ1-5
CASSLDPSEYQPQHF
>TRBV7-2|TRBJ2-7
CASRELGLAGRSYEQYF
>TRBV7-6|TRBJ1-1
CASQQVPNTEAFF
>TRBV7-8|TRBJ1-6
CASSPGTGGLSPLHF
>TRBV11-2|TRBJ2-1
CASSLESISYNEQFF
>TRBV7-9|TRBJ2-1
CASLTRGSYNEQFF
>TRBV24-1|TRBJ2-1
CATSDLPGGNEQFF
>TRBV7-2|TRBJ1-4
CASSINPWREKLFF
>TRBV6-2/TRBV6-3|TRBJ2-5
CASTPGGRETQYF
>TRBV12-3/TRBV12-4|TRBJ1-5
CASSFQGNQPQHF
>TRBV29-1|TRBJ2-5
CSVEVLETQYF
>TRBV27|TRBJ2-1
CASTALDSNNEQFF
>TRBV7-2|TRBJ2-1
CASSLSSGSSYNEQFF
>TRBV28|TRBJ1-1
CASSLLRGASVLDTEAFF
>TRBV12-3/TRBV12-4|TRBJ1-2
CASSLLAGRGYTF
>TRBV7-2|TRBJ1-2
CASSLTLRRGDGYTF
>TRBV7-9|TRBJ2-3
CVSSLYPGDTQYF
>TRBV19|TRBJ2-6
CASSTGVSGANVLTF
>TRBV28|TRBJ2-5
CASSSWGRRAETQYF
>TRBV24-1|TRBJ2-1
CATSATYAAYNEQFF
>TRBV4-1|TRBJ2-1
CASSQISGSSSYNEQFF
>TRBV6-2/TRBV6-3|TRBJ2-1
CASSYQRLGGNEQFF
>TRBV4-3|TRBJ2-3
CASSPRTTRGDTQYF
>TRBV3-1|TRBJ2-1
CASSQDLSGGYNEQFF
>TRBV7-9|TRBJ2-1
CASSLEPTTEQFF
>TRBV2|TRBJ2-3
CASNRDSYTDTQYF
>TRBV20-1|TRBJ2-2
CSARDVVAPNTGELFF
>TRBV7-2|TRBJ2-7
CASSLRPGPPNEQYF
>TRBV6-1|TRBJ2-4
CASSDAWSKNIQYF
>TRBV28|TRBJ2-5
CASSSHRELETQYF
>TRBV4-3|TRBJ2-5
CASSQGGVFGETQYF
>TRBV7-2|TRBJ2-1
CASIQAGGRENEQFF
>TRBV12-3/TRBV12-4|TRBJ2-1
CASSSGTGNGEQFF